This T cell receptor beta chain was sequenced in a study of neurological immune-mediated disorders. The study's findings and limits: Among expanded clones, no CDR3 amino acid sequences were shared across subjects, a pattern suggesting private repertoires in all groups. It was HTLV-1-associated myelopathy that showed the most TCR clonal expansion, while multiple sclerosis showed the least, falling below healthy controls.

TCRdb independently ran MiXCR on the 5' RACE reads; one entry per CDR3 protein. There are 100,000 or so distinct CDR3 sequences in the sample; approximately 13% occur only once, and approximately 5% lies in the top ten. Time point: longitudinal time-point 2. Libraries used 2 million unsorted PBMCs kept frozen in RNAlater. This clonotype was recorded many times. No antigen is known for it. The germline gives CDR1 DFQATT, CDR2 SNEGSKA (reference sequence). The ends were cut back, 0 bases at V and 5 bases at J, with 16 bases in the middle. This CDR3 has 16 residues. Sequencing input: PBMCs. The chain combines TRBV20-1 with TRBJ2-2, with D maybe TRBD2 (5 bases). The sequence was collected from a female donor with HTLV-1-associated myelopathy (HAM/TSP). CDR3 coding DNA: TGCAGTGCTAGAGATTCCCTAGCTGGAGGTACCGGGGAGCTGTTTTTT. Its translation is CSARDSLAGGTGELFF.